Below, 6 T cell receptor beta chains from the same sample are listed, as sequenced in a study of T cell changes during pregnancy in multiple sclerosis. The method was immunoSEQ multiplex PCR; TCRdb's version includes in-frame clones alone and lacks a portion of them. The sample consists of fewer than 45,000 clones, 85% to 95% of them appearing once. The source was CD8+ T cells from peripheral blood mononuclear cells, collected in the third trimester of pregnancy. These receptors were obtained from a female donor with multiple sclerosis, enrolled in a pregnancy study.

The V gene is TRBV28, the J gene TRBJ2-1; 8 bases fit TRBD2. The V gene's germline CDR1 is MDHEN and CDR2 SYDVKM. Trimming removed 3 bases from V and 6 bases from J; junction bases left unmatched: 7. CDR3 length equals 15 residues. DNA of the CDR3: TGTGCCAGCAGTTTCGGTTCGGGAGGGATCAATGAGCAGTTCTTC. Residues: CASSFGSGGINEQFF.

The count of this clone is one. The chain recombines TRBV29-1 with TRBJ2-7, with D perhaps TRBD2 (5 bases). The germline CDR1 and CDR2 sequences are SQVTM and ANQGSEA. The CDR3 length is 12 residues. V lost 6 bases, J lost 1 base, and 10 bases lay in between. CDR3 bases: TGCAGCGTGGGTCGGGGTTCCTACGAGCAGTACTTC. Translated, it gives CSVGRGSYEQYF.

V and J are TRBV28 and TRBJ1-4; TRBD1 matches at 8 bases. Germline trimming cut 5 bases from V and 8 bases from J; bases unmatched to any gene: 7. Germline assignment: CDR1 MDHEN and CDR2 SYDVKM. This CDR3 region has 14 residues. CDR3 protein: CASSPGGGEEKLFF. In DNA, the CDR3 is TGTGCCAGCAGTCCAGGGGGCGGGGAGGAAAAACTGTTTTTT.

This chain links TRBV27 with TRBJ2-1; 8 bases align to TRBD2. Germline-derived CDR1 and CDR2 are MNHEY and SMNVEV (reference sequence). Germline trimming cut 2 bases from V and 3 bases from J; bases unmatched to any gene: 3. The CDR3 loop spans 15 amino acids. The CDR3 reads CASSLGLAGYNEQFF. CDR3 bases: TGTGCCAGCAGTTTAGGACTAGCAGGCTACAATGAGCAGTTCTTC.

This clone was seen a handful of times. The chain couples TRBV28 to TRBJ1-3, with 7 positions matching TRBD1. Unmatched junction bases numbered 7, after V lost 6 bases and J lost 2 bases. CDR1 is MDHEN, CDR2 SYDVKM, per germline. There are 15 residues in the CDR3. The CDR3 here is CASRTGELAGNTIYF. The DNA for the CDR3 is TGTGCCAGCAGAACAGGGGAGTTGGCTGGAAACACCATATATTTT.

The rearrangement uses TRBV10-3 and TRBJ2-1, with D perhaps TRBD2 (6 bases). Trimming removed 11 bases at V and 6 bases at J, with 20 bases between. The length of the CDR3 is 14 residues. Germline V gene lookup returns CDR1 ENHRY and CDR2 SYGVKD. The CDR3: CASTTGTEGNEQFF. The CDR3 DNA follows: TGTGCCTCGACGACCGGGACTGAGGGCAATGAGCAGTTCTTC.